Following are 22 T cell receptor beta chains from one sample sequenced in a study of memory CD4+ T cells and cytomegalovirus serostatus. Produced via immunoSEQ multiplex PCR; TCRdb's table is partial and in-frame only. The data show 45,000 to 65,000 clones, about 83% seen once. The sort gate was single viable CD3+CD4+CD8-CD45RO+ cells for memory CD4+ T cells. Sequenced sample: memory CD4+ T cells from blood. These receptors all come from an adult in good health and CMV-seropositive.

The gene calls are TRBV18 and TRBJ1-2, with D perhaps TRBD1 (6 bases). Per germline, CDR1 KGHSH and CDR2 LQKENI. Deletions cut 5 bases from V and 2 bases from J, with 12 bases between. CDR3 length: 14 amino acids. The CDR3 region has the DNA TGTGCCAGCTCAGGTACCGGGACAAACTATGGCTACACCTTC. Amino acid sequence: CASSGTGTNYGYTF.

The chain has TRBV5-5 and TRBJ1-4, with TRBD1 identical over 8 bases. V trimming: 0 bases; J trimming: 8 bases; junction bases outside the gene matches: 6. CDR1 SGHKS and CDR2 YYEKEE come from the germline V gene (reference sequence). This CDR3 comprises 15 residues. CDR3 in DNA: TGTGCCAGCAGCTTGGCAACAGGGGGAAAGGAAAAACTGTTTTTT. It specifies CASSLATGGKEKLFF.

The rearrangement uses TRBV18 and TRBJ2-3, with TRBD1 as a possible D gene (6 bases). The CDR3 runs to 16 residues. V was trimmed by 2 bases and J by 0 bases, leaving 12 bases between them. Germline V lookup: CDR1 KGHSH, CDR2 LQKENI. The CDR3, as DNA: TGTGCCAGCTCACCAAGGCCAGGGACAAGCACAGATACGCAGTATTTT. It yields the protein CASSPRPGTSTDTQYF.

V and J are TRBV7-9 and TRBJ1-3; no reliable D call. V gave up 5 bases and J gave up 2 bases, with 13 bases separating them. The CDR3 consists of 15 residues. Germline assignment: CDR1 SEHNR and CDR2 FQNEAQ (reference sequence). CDR3 in amino acids: CASSQEMLAGNTIYF. CDR3 in DNA: TGTGCCAGCAGCCAAGAGATGTTGGCTGGAAACACCATATATTTT. The full variable domain, in which reference TRBV7-9 and TRBJ1-3 provide the parts outside the CDR3, is DTGVSQNPRHKITKRGQNVTFRCDPISEHNRLYWYRQTLGQGPEFLTYFQNEAQLEKSRLLSDRFSAERPKGSFSTLEIQRTEQGDSAMYLCASSQEMLAGNTIYFGEGSWLTVV.

In this sample, this clone turned up once. The CDR3, as DNA: TGTGCCAGCAGCACTCAGGGGCCCTACGAGCAGTACTTC. Translating it yields CASSTQGPYEQYF. The chain joins TRBV6-6 to TRBJ2-7; D may be TRBD1 (6 bases). With 6 bases removed from V and 2 bases from J, the gap between germline ends came to 11 bases. Germline V gene sequence: CDR1 MNHNY, CDR2 SVGAGI (reference sequence). CDR3 length equals 13 residues.

The chain couples TRBV21-1 to TRBJ1-5. TRBV21-1 is a pseudogene segment. CDR3 length equals 15 residues. The CDR3 region is CASSKSGQKRKAQHF. Written as DNA, the CDR3 is TGTGCCAGCAGCAAATCCGGCCAAAAAAGGAAGGCCCAGCATTTT.

The chain uses TRBV5-1 and TRBJ2-7; 7 bases line up with TRBD2. Per germline, CDR1 SGHRS and CDR2 YFSETQ. This CDR3 region has 14 residues. Losses at the gene ends were 7 bases for V and 0 bases for J; bases not matched to a gene: 7. Here the CDR3 DNA reads TGCGCCAGCCGGGGGGACCCCAGCTCCTACGAGCAGTACTTC. Translation: CASRGDPSSYEQYF.

The J gene is TRBJ2-1, the V gene TRBV6-1; D is uncertain. The CDR3 loop spans 11 amino acids. Deletions cut 6 bases from V and 3 bases from J, with 3 bases between. CDR1 and CDR2 from the germline V gene are MNHNS and SASEGT. CDR3 loop: CASRVYNEQFF. The CDR3 DNA reads TGTGCCAGCAGGGTCTACAATGAGCAGTTCTTC.

The V gene is TRBV27, the J gene TRBJ1-6; D uncertain. Germline V gene data show CDR1 as MNHEY and CDR2 as SMNVEV (reference sequence). V was trimmed by 3 bases and J by 3 bases, leaving 6 bases between them. The CDR3 has 14 amino acids. CDR3 region: CASSLRFYNSPLHF. Here the CDR3 DNA reads TGTGCCAGCAGTTTGAGGTTCTATAATTCACCCCTCCACTTT.

This chain connects TRBV5-1 to TRBJ1-1, with unresolved D. Per the germline V gene, CDR1 is SGHRS and CDR2 is YFSETQ. The CDR3 spans 16 residues. The V end was cut by 4 bases, the J end by 1 base, with 17 bases between. The CDR3 DNA is TGCGCCAGCAGCACGGGCCCGAACGGAGGGAACACTGAAGCTTTCTTT. Its protein is CASSTGPNGGNTEAFF.

The chain combines TRBV7-2 with TRBJ1-1; 8 nucleotides align to TRBD1. The CDR3 is made up of 16 amino acids. V shed 3 bases, J shed 1 base, and the junction held 7 bases outside the gene matches. Germline V lookup: CDR1 SGHTA, CDR2 FQGNSA. The DNA of the CDR3 is TGTGCCAGCAGCTTTCGACAGGGGATCGCGAACACTGAAGCTTTCTTT. Translation gives CASSFRQGIANTEAFF.

The J gene is TRBJ2-2, the V gene TRBV4-3, with D tentatively TRBD2 (5 bases). Trimming cost V 1 base and J 2 bases, with 14 bases left between them. The CDR3 sequence is 17 residues long. Germline V gives CDR1 LGHNA, CDR2 YSLEER. The CDR3, as DNA: TGCGCCAGCAGCCAAGTACTAGAAAAGTTAAACACCGGGGAGCTGTTTTTT. It encodes CASSQVLEKLNTGELFF.

This chain connects TRBV18 to TRBJ1-5, with D maybe TRBD1 (6 bases). Per the germline V gene, CDR1 is KGHSH and CDR2 is LQKENI. There are 14 residues in the CDR3. V lost 2 bases to trimming and J lost 7 bases, with 12 bases between them. CDR3 bases: TGTGCCAGCTCACCAGATCGGGGGGGCCAGCCCCAGCATTTT. This gives the protein CASSPDRGGQPQHF.

This chain uses TRBV18 with TRBJ2-1; TRBD1 matches at 8 bases. CDR3 size: 16 residues. V gave up 2 bases and J gave up 5 bases; unmatched junction bases: 8. In germline, CDR1 is KGHSH, CDR2 LQKENI. CDR3 nucleotide sequence: TGTGCCAGCTCACCATTTTCGGACAGGGAGAACAATGAGCAGTTCTTC. This gives the protein CASSPFSDRENNEQFF.

This chain joins TRBV5-6 and TRBJ1-1, with D possibly being TRBD1 (6 bases). CDR3 length: 12 amino acids. Germline-derived CDR1 and CDR2 are SGHDT and YYEEEE. V lost 0 bases and J 8 bases, leaving 8 bases between the germline ends. The CDR3 nucleotides read TGTGCCAGCAGCTTGGACGACAGGGAAGCTTTCTTT. Translated, it gives CASSLDDREAFF.

The V call is TRBV6-6, the J call TRBJ1-1; D gene ambiguous. The germline V gene has CDR1 MNHNY and CDR2 SVGAGI (reference sequence). The CDR3 totals 12 residues. V was pared by 8 bases and J by 0 bases, with 7 bases between. CDR3 nucleotide sequence: TGTGCCAGCGGATTCATGAACACTGAAGCTTTCTTT. Its translation: CASGFMNTEAFF.

This clone was observed a single time. In the same sample, other DNA sequences code for this CDR3. The genes are TRBV18 and TRBJ1-3; the match to TRBD1 covers 9 bases. The CDR3 consists of 15 residues. In germline, CDR1 is KGHSH, CDR2 LQKENI. V lost 3 bases and J lost 2; bases outside the gene matches: 2. The CDR3 bases are TGTGCCAGCTCACCCCGGACAGGGGCTGGAAACACCATATATTTT. Translation gives CASSPRTGAGNTIYF. Drawing the rest from reference TRBV18 and TRBJ1-3, the complete variable domain is NAGVMQNPRHLVRRRGQEARLRCSPMKGHSHVYWYRQLPEEGLKFMVYLQKENIIDESGMPKERFSAEFPKEGPSILRIQQVVRGDSAAYFCASSPRTGAGNTIYFGEGSWLTVV.

The rearrangement links TRBV10-3 to TRBJ2-3; the match to TRBD2 covers 11 bases. The CDR3 spans 16 residues. V lost 2 bases, J lost 0 bases, and 1 base stayed unmatched. From germline, CDR1 is ENHRY and CDR2 SYGVKD. CDR3 loop: CAISEASGRSTDTQYF. CDR3 nucleotide sequence: TGTGCCATCAGTGAGGCTAGCGGGAGGAGCACAGATACGCAGTATTTT.

The chain links TRBV7-3 to TRBJ1-1; TRBD1 might be the D (5 bases). CDR3 size: 14 residues. Between the trimmed V and J ends, which lost 0 bases and 6 bases, there was a span of 11 bases. Germline CDR1 reads SGHTA; CDR2 reads FQGTGA. CDR3 region: CASSLTQGAPEAFF. DNA of the CDR3: TGTGCCAGCAGCTTAACGCAGGGTGCCCCTGAAGCTTTCTTT.

V usage is TRBV6-6 and J usage is TRBJ1-1, with D tentatively TRBD1 (5 bases). The germline gives CDR1 MNHNY, CDR2 SVGAGI (reference sequence). The CDR3 consists of 12 residues. Between the trimmed V and J ends, which lost 6 bases and 5 bases, there was a span of 10 bases. CDR3 sequence (DNA): TGTGCCAGCAGACCCAGGGAAACTGAAGCTTTCTTT. Residues: CASRPRETEAFF.

This chain joins TRBV19 and TRBJ2-3, with D unresolved. CDR3 length: 13 amino acids. V was trimmed by 0 bases and J by 4 bases, leaving 5 bases between them. Germline V gene data show CDR1 as LNHDA and CDR2 as SQIVND (reference sequence). CDR3 in amino acids: CASSIDVPDTQYF. For the CDR3, the DNA is TGTGCCAGTAGTATAGATGTCCCAGATACGCAGTATTTT.

CDR3 in amino acids: CASSQERSANYGYTF. As DNA, the CDR3 is TGTGCCAGCAGCCAAGAAAGGTCAGCAAACTATGGCTACACCTTC. This chain joins TRBV4-2 and TRBJ1-2; D ambiguous. The CDR3 consists of 15 residues. V was clipped by 0 bases and J by 2 bases, with 10 bases between them. Germline CDR1 reads LGHNA; CDR2 reads YNFKEQ.